This T cell receptor (beta chain) was sequenced during a study of blood T cell repertoires in COVID-19. This clone was seen a few times. As processed by the authors: Using reference gene primer amplification, nucleated cell counts were estimated. Measured with immunoSEQ multiplex PCR; TCRdb has only the in-frame clones, and not every one. V, J and clone size are taken as reported in that table, and D and trimming were inferred from the DNA itself. The sample shows around 140,000 clones, about 89% of them seen only once. The sequencing input was peripheral blood. The sequence was collected from a man aged 50 to 60 with active or convalescent COVID-19.

The CDR3 region is CASSHKGGGVEQYF. The CDR3 DNA reads as TGCGCCAGCAGCCACAAAGGCGGCGGGGTCGAGCAGTACTTC. The J gene is TRBJ2-7, the V gene TRBV4-1, with D perhaps TRBD2 (6 bases). The CDR3 has 14 amino acids. V lost 3 bases, J lost 6 bases, and 15 bases lay in between. Germline V gene data show CDR1 as MGHRA and CDR2 as YSYEKL.